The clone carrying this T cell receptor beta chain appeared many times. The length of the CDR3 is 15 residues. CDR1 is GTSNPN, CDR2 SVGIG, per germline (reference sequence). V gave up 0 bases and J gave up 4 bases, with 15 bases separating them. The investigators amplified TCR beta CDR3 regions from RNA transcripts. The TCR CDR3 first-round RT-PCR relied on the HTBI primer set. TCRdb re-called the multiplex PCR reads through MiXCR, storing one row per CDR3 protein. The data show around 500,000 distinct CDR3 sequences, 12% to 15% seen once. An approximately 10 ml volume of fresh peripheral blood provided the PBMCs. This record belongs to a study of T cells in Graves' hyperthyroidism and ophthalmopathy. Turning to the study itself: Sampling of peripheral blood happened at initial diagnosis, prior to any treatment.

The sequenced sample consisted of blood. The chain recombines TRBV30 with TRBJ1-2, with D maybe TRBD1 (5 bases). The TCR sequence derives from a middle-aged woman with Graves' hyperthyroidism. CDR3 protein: CAWSVSVWTSYGYTF. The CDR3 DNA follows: TGTGCCTGGAGTGTATCCGTGTGGACATCCTATGGCTACACCTTC.